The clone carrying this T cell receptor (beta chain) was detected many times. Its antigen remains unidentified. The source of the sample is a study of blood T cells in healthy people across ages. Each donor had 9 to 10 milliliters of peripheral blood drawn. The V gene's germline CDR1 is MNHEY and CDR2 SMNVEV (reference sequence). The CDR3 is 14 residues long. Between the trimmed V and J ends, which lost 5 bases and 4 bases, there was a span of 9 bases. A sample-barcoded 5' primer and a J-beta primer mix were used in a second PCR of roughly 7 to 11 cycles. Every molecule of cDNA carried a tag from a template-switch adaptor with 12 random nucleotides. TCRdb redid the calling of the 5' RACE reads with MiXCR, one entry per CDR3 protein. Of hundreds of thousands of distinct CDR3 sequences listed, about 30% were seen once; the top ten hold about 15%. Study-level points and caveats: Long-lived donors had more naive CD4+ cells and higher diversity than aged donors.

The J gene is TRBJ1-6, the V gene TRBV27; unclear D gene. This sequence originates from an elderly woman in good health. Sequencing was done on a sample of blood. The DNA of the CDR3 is TGTGCCAGCAGTCCCCTGAAATATAATTCACCCCTCCACTTT. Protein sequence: CASSPLKYNSPLHF.